This T cell receptor beta chain originates from a study of regulatory T cells in long-lasting Graves disease. According to the study, TCR beta libraries were built with iRepertoire HTBI primers and CDR3-region Arm-PCR. TCRdb analysed the multiplex PCR reads with MiXCR anew, one entry per CDR3 protein. The sample lists around 480,000 distinct CDR3 sequences; about 16% were seen once. Indicated time point: newly diagnosed GD, antithyroid drugs for less than 3 months. PBMCs were the source of the RNA used for TCR sequencing. This clonotype was seen at least ten times. Germline CDR1 reads SEHNR; CDR2 reads FQNEAQ (reference sequence). V was pared by 1 base and J by 8 bases, with 8 bases between. This CDR3 has 12 amino acids. Another study also made use of these data, one on T cells in Graves' hyperthyroidism and ophthalmopathy.

This sample comprised peripheral blood mononuclear cells (PBMCs), obtained at new diagnosis, from a patient treated with antithyroid drugs. The rearrangement uses TRBV7-9 and TRBJ1-2; D is ambiguous. The clonotype was recovered from a woman aged 40 to 65 with Graves disease. CDR3 in DNA: TGTGCCAGCAGCTTAGATTTAGGGGGCTACACCTTC. Amino acid sequence: CASSLDLGGYTF.